The rows below give T cell receptor beta chains drawn from one sample of a study of T-cell memory formation after mild COVID-19. A single record per CDR3 protein comes from TCRdb applying MiXCR to the 5' RACE reads. The table records around 83,000 distinct CDR3 sequences, approximately 23% of them present only once. Sequencing was carried out using PBMCs or a T cell subset sorted from them (not recorded which). These receptors all come from a man between 18 and 29 years old who had mild COVID-19 (a few samples of this study predate the infection). Cell type and time point are not known. CDR3s include the opening cysteine and the closing phenylalanine or tryptophan. A D gene is named only where the DNA matches it firmly. Some rows have no size entry. The others give once, few or many, or a class for an expanded clone.

j_call clone_size v_call d_call cdr3_nt cdr3_aa
TRBJ2-5 - TRBV27 TRBD2 TGTGCCAGCAGCGGGCTAGCGGCGGAGACCCAGTACTTC CASSGLAAETQYF
TRBJ2-2 - TRBV4-1 - TGCGCCAGCAGCCAAGATGAAGTGACGAGGACCGGGGAGCTGTTTTTT CASSQDEVTRTGELFF
TRBJ1-5 few TRBV7-6 - TGTGCCAGCAGCCCTAGCCCGGGGTTCGATCAGCCCCAGCATTTT CASSPSPGFDQPQHF
TRBJ2-1 few TRBV2 - TGTGCCAGCAGCCTCACGGACTATGTGTATGAGCAGTTCTTC CASSLTDYVYEQFF
TRBJ1-1 few TRBV29-1 - TGCAGCGGGGTCGACCCTAGCAGAGACACTGAAGCTTTCTTT CSGVDPSRDTEAFF
TRBJ1-1 - TRBV7-9 - TGTGCCAGCAGGCGAGGGGGGGGGAACACTGAAGCTTTCTTT CASRRGGGNTEAFF
TRBJ2-7 few TRBV5-1 TRBD2 TGCGCCAGCAGCTGGACTAGCGGAGCGGGCGAGCAGTACTTC CASSWTSGAGEQYF
TRBJ1-1 - TRBV5-1 TRBD1 TGCGCCAGCAGCTTGGCCGGGACAGTGGCCACTGAAGCTTTCTTT CASSLAGTVATEAFF
TRBJ2-5 - TRBV7-9 - TGTGCCAGCAGCTTAGAGAACCAAGAGACCCAGTACTTC CASSLENQETQYF
TRBJ1-1 - TRBV12-3/TRBV12-4 - TGTGCCAGCAGCGATCGAACCGGGACGGAGACCGAAGCTTTCTTT CASSDRTGTETEAFF
TRBJ2-3 - TRBV2 - TGTGCCAGTAGAATTGGGTTTCGCACAGATACGCAGTATTTT CASRIGFRTDTQYF
TRBJ2-5 few TRBV5-1 - TGCGCCAGCAGCTTGAGGCGTGACTGGTCGGAGACCCAGTACTTC CASSLRRDWSETQYF
TRBJ1-1 - TRBV4-1 - TGCGCCAGCAGCCAACGTGGGAAGTTGATACGGGGAGCTGGCACTGAAGCTTTCTTT CASSQRGKLIRGAGTEAFF
TRBJ2-2 few TRBV4-3 TRBD2 TGCGCCAGCAGCCCTATCACTAGCGGGGGGTCGGACACCGGGGAGCTGTTTTTT CASSPITSGGSDTGELFF
TRBJ1-1 - TRBV21-1 - TGTGCCAGCAGCAAAGCAGGTGGGGGGGCTTTCTTT CASSKAGGGAFF
TRBJ1-4 few TRBV7-9 - TGTGCCAGCAGTGCCTCGGAAAAACTGTTTTTT CASSASEKLFF
TRBJ1-4 few TRBV7-9 - TGTGCCAGCAGCTTCGGCGATGAAAAACTGTTTTTT CASSFGDEKLFF
TRBJ1-4 - TRBV12-3/TRBV12-4 - TGTGCCAGCAGTTTCCGGGGGCTTGGAGAAAAACTGTTTTTT CASSFRGLGEKLFF
TRBJ2-2 few TRBV6-2/TRBV6-3 TRBD1 TGTGCCAGCAGTTGGGACAGGGCGGACACCGGGGAGCTGTTTTTT CASSWDRADTGELFF
TRBJ1-5 - TRBV7-8 - TGTGCCAGCAGCTTAGGTCCGAATCAGCCCCAGCATTTT CASSLGPNQPQHF
TRBJ2-1 - TRBV12-3/TRBV12-4 TRBD1 TGTGCCAGCAGTTTAGCCCCGGGACAGGGGGGTAATGAGCAGTTCTTC CASSLAPGQGGNEQFF
TRBJ2-1 - TRBV5-5 - TGTGCCAGCAGCTTGAACAGGGGGAGGGGTGTGAATGAGCAGTTCTTC CASSLNRGRGVNEQFF
TRBJ2-3 few TRBV6-5 - TGTGCCAGCAGTTACTCGAAAGAGGGCGGCACAGATACGCAGTATTTT CASSYSKEGGTDTQYF
TRBJ1-5 - TRBV6-2/TRBV6-3 - TGTGCCAGCAGTAACCGGGACGGTATAAATCAGCCCCAGCATTTT CASSNRDGINQPQHF
TRBJ2-4 - TRBV29-1 - TGCAGCGGGCAGGTCAAGGCGGAAAACATTCAGTACTTC CSGQVKAENIQYF
TRBJ1-1 - TRBV7-9 TRBD1 TGTGCCAGCAGCGAGGGACAGCCTGAAGCTTTCTTT CASSEGQPEAFF
TRBJ2-7 few TRBV4-3 - TGCGCCAGCAGCCCCGACGGCAGGTACGAGCAGTACTTC CASSPDGRYEQYF
TRBJ2-3 - TRBV7-2 - TGTGCCAGCAGCTTCTCCGGGACTAGCACAGATACGCAGTATTTT CASSFSGTSTDTQYF
TRBJ1-5 - TRBV5-6 - TGTGCCAGCAGCCCACAGTGGGGTGGACAGCCCCAGCATTTT CASSPQWGGQPQHF
TRBJ2-1 - TRBV12-3/TRBV12-4 - TGTGCCAGCAGCTACCAGGGCCTTTACAATGAGCAGTTCTTC CASSYQGLYNEQFF
TRBJ1-1 - TRBV4-1 - TGCGCCAGCAGCACTCGCCCACAGCTGAACACTGAAGCTTTCTTT CASSTRPQLNTEAFF
TRBJ1-3 - TRBV29-1 - TGCAGCGTTGAAGAAGGGACGCGAAACACCATATATTTT CSVEEGTRNTIYF
TRBJ2-1 - TRBV5-4 - TGTGCCAGCAGCGCGACAGGTCGGAATGAGCAGTTCTTC CASSATGRNEQFF
TRBJ1-1 few TRBV7-3 - TGTGCCAGCAGCCTAACGATGAACACTGAAGCTTTCTTT CASSLTMNTEAFF
TRBJ2-3 - TRBV11-2 - TGTGCCAGCAGCCGTGTTACCACAGATACGCAGTATTTT CASSRVTTDTQYF
TRBJ2-7 medium-sized TRBV4-1 - TGCGCCAGCAGCCTCAGGGGGGAAAGCTCCTACGAGCAGTACTTC CASSLRGESSYEQYF
TRBJ2-3 - TRBV11-2 - TGTGCCAGCAGTAGCGTGAGGGGGGATACGCAGTATTTT CASSSVRGDTQYF
TRBJ2-1 many TRBV6-1 TRBD1 TGTGCCAGCAGTGGAGACCCGGGACAGGGGAGCGATGAGCAGTTCTTC CASSGDPGQGSDEQFF
TRBJ2-1 - TRBV5-1 - TGCGCCAGCAGGAGGACTTCCGGCGATGAGCAGTTCTTC CASRRTSGDEQFF
TRBJ2-5 - TRBV5-1 - TGCGCCAGCAGCTTTTACAGGGTCCAAGAGACCCAGTACTTC CASSFYRVQETQYF
TRBJ1-1 few TRBV20-1 - TGCAGTGCTAGTCACAGGGAATCGAACACTGAAGCTTTCTTT CSASHRESNTEAFF
TRBJ2-2 few TRBV4-3 TRBD1 TGCGCCAGCAGCCAATACAGGGGGTATGACGGGGAGCTGTTTTTT CASSQYRGYDGELFF
TRBJ1-2 few TRBV29-1 - TGCAGCGTTGAGGACTATGGCTACACCTTC CSVEDYGYTF
TRBJ1-1 - TRBV19 - TGTGCCAGTACCAGAAGTCGGGGCCTGAACACTGAAGCTTTCTTT CASTRSRGLNTEAFF
TRBJ2-5 - TRBV7-9 - TGTGCCAGCAGCTTAGAGGCAGGTAGAGAGACCCAGTACTTC CASSLEAGRETQYF
TRBJ2-3 - TRBV4-1 TRBD2 TGCGCCAGCAGCCACCATGGGACTAGCGGGGCGGCCACAGATACGCAGTATTTT CASSHHGTSGAATDTQYF
TRBJ2-1 few TRBV27 - TGTGCCAGCAGTTTATCTCCAAACACTGAGCAGTTCTTC CASSLSPNTEQFF
TRBJ2-3 few TRBV7-2 TRBD2 TGTGCCAGCAGCTCAAGTCCTAGCGGGGGAGATACGCAGTATTTT CASSSSPSGGDTQYF
TRBJ1-6 - TRBV13 - TGTGCCAGCAGCGTCAGCTCCTATAATTCACCCCTCCACTTT CASSVSSYNSPLHF